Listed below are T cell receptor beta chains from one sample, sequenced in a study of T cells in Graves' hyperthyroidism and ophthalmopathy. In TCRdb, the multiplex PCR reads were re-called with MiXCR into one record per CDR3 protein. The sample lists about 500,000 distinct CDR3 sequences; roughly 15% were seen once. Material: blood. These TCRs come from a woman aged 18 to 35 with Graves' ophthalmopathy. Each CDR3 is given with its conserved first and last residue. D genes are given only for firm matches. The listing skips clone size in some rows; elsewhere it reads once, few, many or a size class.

cdr3_nt: TGTGCCAGTAGTATAGGGGACAGGGGGAATGAGCAGTTCTTC; cdr3_aa: CASSIGDRGNEQFF; d_call: TRBD1; clone_size: .; j_call: TRBJ2-1; v_call: TRBV19
cdr3_nt: TGTGCCAGCGATCAAACTAGCGGAGTCTCCTACGAGCAGTACTTC; cdr3_aa: CASDQTSGVSYEQYF; d_call: TRBD2; clone_size: many; j_call: TRBJ2-7; v_call: TRBV27
cdr3_nt: TGTGCCACCAGCAGAGGCGACAGCGGGGGGAGCAATGAGCAGTTCTTC; cdr3_aa: CATSRGDSGGSNEQFF; d_call: TRBD2; clone_size: few; j_call: TRBJ2-1; v_call: TRBV15
cdr3_nt: TGTGCCAGCAGCTTGGGCGGAATGCTTTCCGGGGAGCTGTTTTTT; cdr3_aa: CASSLGGMLSGELFF; d_call: .; clone_size: .; j_call: TRBJ2-2; v_call: TRBV7-6
cdr3_nt: TGTGCCAGCAGCGAGAGCGGGGCGGAGACCCAGTACTTC; cdr3_aa: CASSESGAETQYF; d_call: TRBD2; clone_size: many; j_call: TRBJ2-5; v_call: TRBV7-3
cdr3_nt: TGTGCCAGCAGCACGTCTAGCGGTACAGATACGCAGTATTTT; cdr3_aa: CASSTSSGTDTQYF; d_call: TRBD2; clone_size: many; j_call: TRBJ2-3; v_call: TRBV7-2
cdr3_nt: TGCGCCAGCAGCTTCGGGGGGGCCCTAGAGGGTACGCAGTATTTT; cdr3_aa: CASSFGGALEGTQYF; d_call: TRBD2; clone_size: few; j_call: TRBJ2-3; v_call: TRBV5-1
cdr3_nt: TGTGCCAGTAGTATAGATCCTCCGGGACTAGCAGGTCCCTACAATGAGCAGTACTTC; cdr3_aa: CASSIDPPGLAGPYNEQYF; d_call: TRBD2; clone_size: .; j_call: TRBJ2-7; v_call: TRBV19
cdr3_nt: TGTGCCAGCAGCTTAGATTGGACAGGGGGCTACGAGCAGTACTTC; cdr3_aa: CASSLDWTGGYEQYF; d_call: TRBD1; clone_size: many; j_call: TRBJ2-7; v_call: TRBV11-2
cdr3_nt: TGTGCCAGCAGTGAAGCGCCGGGGGTGACTAATGAAAAACTGTTTTTT; cdr3_aa: CASSEAPGVTNEKLFF; d_call: .; clone_size: .; j_call: TRBJ1-4; v_call: TRBV2
cdr3_nt: TGTGCCAGCGACGGGGGGACAGGGGGCTTTTATACGCAGTATTTT; cdr3_aa: CASDGGTGGFYTQYF; d_call: TRBD1; clone_size: .; j_call: TRBJ2-3; v_call: TRBV28
cdr3_nt: TGCGCCAGCAGCCCAAGGGAAAGGGGCGCGTGGGAGACCCAGTACTTC; cdr3_aa: CASSPRERGAWETQYF; d_call: .; clone_size: .; j_call: TRBJ2-5; v_call: TRBV5-1
cdr3_nt: TGTGCCAGCAGTAGGGACAGGGTGATGACTGAAGCTTTCTTT; cdr3_aa: CASSRDRVMTEAFF; d_call: TRBD1; clone_size: many; j_call: TRBJ1-1; v_call: TRBV27
cdr3_nt: TGTGCCAGCACGGGGACTAGCGGGATTTACGAGCAGTACTTC; cdr3_aa: CASTGTSGIYEQYF; d_call: TRBD2; clone_size: many; j_call: TRBJ2-7; v_call: TRBV6-2/TRBV6-3
cdr3_nt: TGTGCCAGCAGCACGGGCCTCAACAAGGCAGATACGCAGTATTTT; cdr3_aa: CASSTGLNKADTQYF; d_call: .; clone_size: few; j_call: TRBJ2-3; v_call: TRBV6-1
cdr3_nt: TGTGCCAGCAGTTTACGCCATTTCACCGGCAGTGAAGGACGGAATGAGCAGTTCTTC; cdr3_aa: CASSLRHFTGSEGRNEQFF; d_call: .; clone_size: many; j_call: TRBJ2-1; v_call: TRBV28
cdr3_nt: TGTGCCAGCCAGCGGGAAGTCTTCGGGGCTACCGGGGAGCTGTTTTTT; cdr3_aa: CASQREVFGATGELFF; d_call: TRBD2; clone_size: few; j_call: TRBJ2-2; v_call: TRBV6-1
cdr3_nt: TGTGCCAGCAGTGGCGGGACTAGTGGCAATGAGCAGTTCTTC; cdr3_aa: CASSGGTSGNEQFF; d_call: TRBD2; clone_size: many; j_call: TRBJ2-1; v_call: TRBV2
cdr3_nt: TGTGCCAGTGAGGCGGGACGTGGATCATCCTACGAGCAGTACTTC; cdr3_aa: CASEAGRGSSYEQYF; d_call: .; clone_size: many; j_call: TRBJ2-7; v_call: TRBV7-9
cdr3_nt: TGTGCCAGCAGTAGTACCAGTAGCTCCTACGAGCAGTACTTC; cdr3_aa: CASSSTSSSYEQYF; d_call: .; clone_size: .; j_call: TRBJ2-7; v_call: TRBV27
cdr3_nt: TGTGCCAGCAGCCCCGGACGGGGGTTCTACGAGCAGTACTTC; cdr3_aa: CASSPGRGFYEQYF; d_call: .; clone_size: few; j_call: TRBJ2-7; v_call: TRBV12-3/TRBV12-4
cdr3_nt: TGTGCCAGCAGCAAGCCAATTCGGACTAGCGGGATGGGGGAGACCCAGTACTTC; cdr3_aa: CASSKPIRTSGMGETQYF; d_call: TRBD2; clone_size: many; j_call: TRBJ2-5; v_call: TRBV7-2
cdr3_nt: TGTGCCAGCAGCTTGTTCCAGGGCCTTGTAGATACGCAGTATTTT; cdr3_aa: CASSLFQGLVDTQYF; d_call: .; clone_size: few; j_call: TRBJ2-3; v_call: TRBV5-8
cdr3_nt: TGTGCCAGCAGCCAAGGGCCGGGCGCCGGGGAGCTGTTTTTT; cdr3_aa: CASSQGPGAGELFF; d_call: .; clone_size: .; j_call: TRBJ2-2; v_call: TRBV3-1
cdr3_nt: TGTGCCAGCAGCCCCTCGGCTGGAAACACCATATATTTT; cdr3_aa: CASSPSAGNTIYF; d_call: .; clone_size: .; j_call: TRBJ1-3; v_call: TRBV5-6
cdr3_nt: TGTGCCGTCAAACCGGGACACAGCTACGAGCAGTGCTTC; cdr3_aa: CAVKPGHSYEQCF; d_call: .; clone_size: .; j_call: TRBJ2-7; v_call: TRBV24-1
cdr3_nt: TGTGCCAGCAGTACTCGGGGAGGGACCTACGAGCAGTACTTC; cdr3_aa: CASSTRGGTYEQYF; d_call: TRBD2; clone_size: many; j_call: TRBJ2-7; v_call: TRBV27
cdr3_nt: TGTGCCAGCAGCTTAGCGGGCAGGGGCCCAGATACGCAGTATTTT; cdr3_aa: CASSLAGRGPDTQYF; d_call: .; clone_size: few; j_call: TRBJ2-3; v_call: TRBV7-9
cdr3_nt: TGCAGCGTTGCTCCCCACCCCAGACAGGGGAGCTTAACCGGGGAGCTGTTTTTT; cdr3_aa: CSVAPHPRQGSLTGELFF; d_call: TRBD1; clone_size: .; j_call: TRBJ2-2; v_call: TRBV29-1
cdr3_nt: TGTGCCAGCAGTTACGGCCCCGGGACCGATAATGAAAAACTGTTTTTT; cdr3_aa: CASSYGPGTDNEKLFF; d_call: .; clone_size: many; j_call: TRBJ1-4; v_call: TRBV6-2/TRBV6-3
cdr3_nt: TGTGCCAGCAGCTTAGGCAGAGCTGCCGGATCACCCCTCCACTTT; cdr3_aa: CASSLGRAAGSPLHF; d_call: .; clone_size: many; j_call: TRBJ1-6; v_call: TRBV5-6
cdr3_nt: TGTGCCATCAGTGACGGCGGGGGCACAGATACGCAGTATTTT; cdr3_aa: CAISDGGGTDTQYF; d_call: .; clone_size: .; j_call: TRBJ2-3; v_call: TRBV10-3
cdr3_nt: TGTGCCACCAGTGATTTCCGACAGGGCTATGGCTACACCTTC; cdr3_aa: CATSDFRQGYGYTF; d_call: TRBD1; clone_size: many; j_call: TRBJ1-2; v_call: TRBV24-1
cdr3_nt: TGTGCCATCAGCGGACAGGCTAATCAGCCCCAGCATTTT; cdr3_aa: CAISGQANQPQHF; d_call: TRBD1; clone_size: .; j_call: TRBJ1-5; v_call: TRBV10-3
cdr3_nt: TGTGCCAGCAGTTTGGGGGCCAAGGCTTACTATGGCTACACCTTC; cdr3_aa: CASSLGAKAYYGYTF; d_call: .; clone_size: few; j_call: TRBJ1-2; v_call: TRBV12-3/TRBV12-4
cdr3_nt: TGTGCCAGCAGTTCGTGGACTAGCGGGTCCTACAATGAGCAGTTCTTC; cdr3_aa: CASSSWTSGSYNEQFF; d_call: TRBD2; clone_size: few; j_call: TRBJ2-1; v_call: TRBV28
cdr3_nt: TGTGCCAGCAGCCCCCTCGGGGGTGGACTAGCGGGGGACCTAAGCACAGATACGCAGTATTTT; cdr3_aa: CASSPLGGGLAGDLSTDTQYF; d_call: TRBD2; clone_size: few; j_call: TRBJ2-3; v_call: TRBV7-3
cdr3_nt: TGTGCCAGCAGTTTGAGAGGGGGCAGCTATGGCTACACCTTC; cdr3_aa: CASSLRGGSYGYTF; d_call: TRBD1; clone_size: many; j_call: TRBJ1-2; v_call: TRBV27
cdr3_nt: TGTGCCAGCAGTTTCGACCGGGGGGCGACATCATCTGGGGCCAACGTCCTGACTTTC; cdr3_aa: CASSFDRGATSSGANVLTF; d_call: .; clone_size: .; j_call: TRBJ2-6; v_call: TRBV6-1
cdr3_nt: TGTGCCAGCAGTCCGCTAGCGGGGGTGGAGACCCAGTACTTC; cdr3_aa: CASSPLAGVETQYF; d_call: TRBD2; clone_size: few; j_call: TRBJ2-5; v_call: TRBV6-1
cdr3_nt: TGTGCCAGCAGCTCCGGGACAGGGAGGCTCGAGCAGTACTTC; cdr3_aa: CASSSGTGRLEQYF; d_call: TRBD1; clone_size: .; j_call: TRBJ2-7; v_call: TRBV3-1
cdr3_nt: TGTGCCAGCAAAATTGGACAGGGGGCGTCTGGGGCCAACGTCCTGACTTTC; cdr3_aa: CASKIGQGASGANVLTF; d_call: TRBD1; clone_size: once; j_call: TRBJ2-6; v_call: TRBV6-1
cdr3_nt: TGTGCCAGCAGTATTAGCGGGAGGGTCCACGAGCAGTACTTC; cdr3_aa: CASSISGRVHEQYF; d_call: TRBD2; clone_size: many; j_call: TRBJ2-7; v_call: TRBV27
cdr3_nt: TGTGCCACCAGTGATCAGCGGGGGGGAGAGACCCAGTACTTC; cdr3_aa: CATSDQRGGETQYF; d_call: TRBD2; clone_size: many; j_call: TRBJ2-5; v_call: TRBV24-1
cdr3_nt: TGTGCCAGTAGTTGGGGGGGCCTAGGGAACACTGAAGCTTTCTTT; cdr3_aa: CASSWGGLGNTEAFF; d_call: .; clone_size: .; j_call: TRBJ1-1; v_call: TRBV19
cdr3_nt: TGTGCCAGCAGTTTAGAGGCAGGTCAACTGATTGCTGGAAACACCATATATTTT; cdr3_aa: CASSLEAGQLIAGNTIYF; d_call: .; clone_size: many; j_call: TRBJ1-3; v_call: TRBV12-3/TRBV12-4
cdr3_nt: TGTGCCAGCAGCTTAGGGGATATTGAAGCTTTCTTT; cdr3_aa: CASSLGDIEAFF; d_call: .; clone_size: many; j_call: TRBJ1-1; v_call: TRBV11-2
cdr3_nt: TGTGCCACCCCCGGGACAGGGGACTACGAGCAGTACTTC; cdr3_aa: CATPGTGDYEQYF; d_call: TRBD1; clone_size: many; j_call: TRBJ2-7; v_call: TRBV6-1
cdr3_nt: TGTGCCAGCTCAAGTTCAGGGGAGTCCCTAAACTATGGCTACACCTTC; cdr3_aa: CASSSSGESLNYGYTF; d_call: .; clone_size: .; j_call: TRBJ1-2; v_call: TRBV18
cdr3_nt: TGCAGCGTTGAGATAGGACAGGGCCTGACGGGAGAGACCCAGTACTTC; cdr3_aa: CSVEIGQGLTGETQYF; d_call: TRBD1; clone_size: .; j_call: TRBJ2-5; v_call: TRBV29-1
cdr3_nt: TGTGCCAGCAGCCCCGAGGGACAGGGAGGGGGGGAGACCCAGTACTTC; cdr3_aa: CASSPEGQGGGETQYF; d_call: TRBD1; clone_size: few; j_call: TRBJ2-5; v_call: TRBV25-1
cdr3_nt: TGTGCCAGCAGTTCAGGCGGGACAGCCCTTAGCAATCAGCCCCAGCATTTT; cdr3_aa: CASSSGGTALSNQPQHF; d_call: TRBD1; clone_size: .; j_call: TRBJ1-5; v_call: TRBV12-3/TRBV12-4
cdr3_nt: TGTGCCAGCAGTGAAGACAGGGACACTGAAGCTTTCTTT; cdr3_aa: CASSEDRDTEAFF; d_call: .; clone_size: many; j_call: TRBJ1-1; v_call: TRBV2
cdr3_nt: TGTGCCAGCAGGGGGACAGAGGGGAACACTGAAGCTTTCTTT; cdr3_aa: CASRGTEGNTEAFF; d_call: TRBD1; clone_size: many; j_call: TRBJ1-1; v_call: TRBV12-3/TRBV12-4
cdr3_nt: TGTGCCAGCAGTCGTACAGGGTACGACACTGAAGCTTTCTTT; cdr3_aa: CASSRTGYDTEAFF; d_call: .; clone_size: many; j_call: TRBJ1-1; v_call: TRBV28
cdr3_nt: TGTGCCAGCAGCGTAGGGGGGGTTGAGGAAAAACTGTTTTTT; cdr3_aa: CASSVGGVEEKLFF; d_call: .; clone_size: .; j_call: TRBJ1-4; v_call: TRBV7-2
cdr3_nt: TGTGCCAGCGCACCGACAACACGGCCGGGCACAGATACGCAGTATTTT; cdr3_aa: CASAPTTRPGTDTQYF; d_call: .; clone_size: many; j_call: TRBJ2-3; v_call: TRBV2
cdr3_nt: TGCGCCAGCAGCTTGGAAGGGGGGGTGAACACTGAAGCTTTCTTT; cdr3_aa: CASSLEGGVNTEAFF; d_call: .; clone_size: many; j_call: TRBJ1-1; v_call: TRBV5-1
cdr3_nt: TGTGCCGGCAGTTTATCGATGGGGGGAGGCACTGAAGCTTTCTTT; cdr3_aa: CAGSLSMGGGTEAFF; d_call: .; clone_size: .; j_call: TRBJ1-1; v_call: TRBV27